The 8 T cell receptor beta chains in this list originate from one sample, sequenced in a study of blood T cell repertoires in COVID-19. The method was immunoSEQ multiplex PCR; TCRdb's version includes in-frame clones alone and lacks a portion of them. The sample has about 190,000 clones, roughly nine tenths seen once. The sample taken for sequencing was peripheral blood. Receptor source: a man between 70 and 80 years old with active or convalescent COVID-19.

The V call is TRBV27, the J call TRBJ2-1; D is perhaps TRBD2 (5 bases). The germline CDR1 and CDR2 sequences are MNHEY and SMNVEV (reference sequence). Trimming removed 2 bases from V and 4 bases from J, with 9 bases in between. The CDR3 contains 14 residues. The CDR3 region is CASSLGGSYNEQFF. CDR3 bases: TGTGCCAGCAGTTTAGGCGGGTCGTACAATGAGCAGTTCTTC.

The table lists this clone with a count of one. This sequence joins TRBV27 and TRBJ1-6; unclear D gene. Between the trimmed V and J ends, which lost 6 bases and 16 bases, there was a span of 10 bases. Per germline, CDR1 MNHEY and CDR2 SMNVEV (reference sequence). This CDR3 contains 10 residues. The CDR3 is CASSLGLLHF. The CDR3 DNA reads TGTGCCAGCAGCCTGGGCCTACTCCACTTT.

This chain connects TRBV3-1 (or the pseudogene TRBV3-2) to TRBJ2-3, with a tentative D call TRBD1 (5 bases). The CDR3 sequence is 15 residues long. CDR1 and CDR2 (germline): LGHDT, YNNKEL (reference sequence). The germline V and J ends were trimmed by 1 base and 1 base, with 9 bases remaining between them. DNA for the CDR3: TGTGCCAGCAGCCAAGCTGCAGGGCGCACAGATACGCAGTATTTT. This gives the protein CASSQAAGRTDTQYF.

Details on this clone: Other DNA sequences in this specimen translate into the identical CDR3. The chain couples TRBV19 to TRBJ2-7; the D is unclear. The CDR3 contains 13 residues. In germline, CDR1 is LNHDA, CDR2 SQIVND (reference sequence). Trimming removed 3 bases from V and 1 base from J, with 7 bases in between. CDR3 in DNA: TGTGCCAGTAGTATCTCTCGGTCCTACGAGCAGTACTTC. Its translation: CASSISRSYEQYF. The variable domain in full, with the rest retrieved from reference TRBV19 and TRBJ2-7, is DGGITQSPKYLFRKEGQNVTLSCEQNLNHDAMYWYRQDPGQGLRLIYYSQIVNDFQKGDIAEGYSVSREKKESFPLTVTSAQKNPTAFYLCASSISRSYEQYFGPGTRLTVT.

The chain couples TRBV4-3 to TRBJ2-5; TRBD1 aligns across 11 bases. The V gene's germline CDR1 is LGHNA and CDR2 YSLEER. The trim removed 1 base at V and 4 bases at J, leaving 5 bases unmatched. This CDR3 comprises 16 residues. The CDR3 sequence: CASSQGGQGAGETQYF. The CDR3 bases are TGCGCCAGCAGCCAAGGAGGACAGGGGGCTGGAGAGACCCAGTACTTC.

CDR3 bases: TGTGCCAGAATGATCCGGGGGTCGCAGGGGGCAACCAAAAACATTCAGTACTTC. Encoded protein: CARMIRGSQGATKNIQYF. The chain carries TRBV28 and TRBJ2-4, with TRBD1 matching 8 bases. Trimming cost V 9 bases and J 2 bases; bases outside gene matches: 18. The CDR3 totals 18 residues. In germline, CDR1 is MDHEN, CDR2 SYDVKM. The variable domain in full, completed from reference TRBV28 and TRBJ2-4, reads DVKVTQSSRYLVKRTGEKVFLECVQDMDHENMFWYRQDPGLGLRLIYFSYDVKMKEKGDIPEGYSVSREKKERFSLILESASTNQTSMYLCARMIRGSQGATKNIQYFGAGTRLSVL.

This clone turned up a few times. The genes are TRBV28 and TRBJ1-2; 8 bases align to TRBD1. Germline V CDR1 and CDR2: MDHEN, SYDVKM. V shed 7 bases, J shed 8 bases, and the junction held 18 bases outside the gene matches. The CDR3 consists of 16 residues. The CDR3 here is CASIAPSGSGGRGYTF. CDR3 bases: TGTGCCAGCATCGCTCCATCAGGCTCAGGGGGCAGGGGCTACACCTTC.

The chain employs TRBV6-4 and TRBJ1-6, with 7 nucleotides matching TRBD1. Germline loops: CDR1 MRHNA, CDR2 SNTAGT. CDR3 length: 13 residues. V was pared by 6 bases and J by 14 bases, with 10 bases of the junction left unmatched. The CDR3 sequence: CASRGDSEYTLHF. The CDR3 region has the DNA TGTGCCAGCAGGGGGGACAGCGAGTACACCCTCCACTTT.